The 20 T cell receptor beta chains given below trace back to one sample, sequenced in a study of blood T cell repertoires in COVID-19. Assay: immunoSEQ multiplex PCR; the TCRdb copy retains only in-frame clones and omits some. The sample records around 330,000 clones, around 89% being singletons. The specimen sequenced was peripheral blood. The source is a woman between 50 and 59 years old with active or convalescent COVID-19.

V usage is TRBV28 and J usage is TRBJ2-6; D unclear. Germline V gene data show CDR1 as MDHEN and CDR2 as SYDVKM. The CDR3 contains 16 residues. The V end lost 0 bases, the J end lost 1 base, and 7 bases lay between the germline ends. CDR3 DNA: TGTGCCAGCAGTTTATGGTCGAGTTCTGGGGCCAACGTCCTGACTTTC. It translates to CASSLWSSSGANVLTF.

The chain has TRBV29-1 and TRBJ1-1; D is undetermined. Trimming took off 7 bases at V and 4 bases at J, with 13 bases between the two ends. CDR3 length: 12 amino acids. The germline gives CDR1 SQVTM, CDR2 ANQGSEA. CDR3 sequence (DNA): TGCAGCGCCCGAAACACCCCCACTGAAGCTTTCTTT. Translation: CSARNTPTEAFF.

The CDR3 here is CASSLAEASSGANVLTF. The CDR3 DNA is TGTGCCAGCAGCTTAGCTGAGGCGAGCTCTGGGGCCAACGTCCTGACTTTC. V and J are TRBV11-2 and TRBJ2-6; unclear D gene. The germline V gene has CDR1 SGHAT and CDR2 FQNNGV. This CDR3 has 17 residues. The V gene lost 1 base and the J gene lost 0 bases, with 10 bases spanning the gap.

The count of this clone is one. DNA of the CDR3: TGTGCCAGCTCACCGTCCGGCGGGGGAGGTAATTCACCCCTCCACTTT. This encodes CASSPSGGGGNSPLHF. J is TRBJ1-6 and V is TRBV18, with D tentatively TRBD1 (5 bases). The CDR3 extends over 16 amino acids. Germline CDR1 reads KGHSH; CDR2 reads LQKENI. V lost 3 bases and J lost 6, with 15 bases in between.

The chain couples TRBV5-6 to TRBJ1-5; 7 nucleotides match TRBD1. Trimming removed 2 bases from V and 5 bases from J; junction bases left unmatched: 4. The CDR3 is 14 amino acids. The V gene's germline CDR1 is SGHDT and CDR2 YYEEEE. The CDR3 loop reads CASSLGQAYQPQHF. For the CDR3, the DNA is TGTGCCAGCAGCTTAGGACAGGCCTATCAGCCCCAGCATTTT.

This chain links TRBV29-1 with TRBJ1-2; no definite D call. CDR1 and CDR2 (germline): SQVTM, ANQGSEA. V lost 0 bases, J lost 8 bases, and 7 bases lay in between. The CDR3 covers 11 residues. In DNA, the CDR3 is TGCAGCGTTGAAGACCCCATGGGCTACACCTTC. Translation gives CSVEDPMGYTF. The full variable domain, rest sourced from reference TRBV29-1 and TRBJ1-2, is SAVISQKPSRDICQRGTSLTIQCQVDSQVTMMFWYRQQPGQSLTLIATANQGSEATYESGFVIDKFPISRPNLTFSTLTVSNMSPEDSSIYLCSVEDPMGYTFGSGTRLTVV.

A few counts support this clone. The CDR3 spells CASSFLPDQPQHF. CDR3 in DNA: TGTGCCAGCAGTTTCCTTCCGGATCAGCCCCAGCATTTT. J is TRBJ1-5 and V is TRBV28, with no clear D. Trimming cost V 3 bases and J 5 bases, with 8 bases left between them. The CDR3 loop spans 13 amino acids. Germline V gives CDR1 MDHEN, CDR2 SYDVKM.

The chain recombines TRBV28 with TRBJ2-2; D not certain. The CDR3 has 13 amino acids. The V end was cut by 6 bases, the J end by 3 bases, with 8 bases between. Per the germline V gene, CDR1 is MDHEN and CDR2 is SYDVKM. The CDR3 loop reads CASRSEYTGELFF. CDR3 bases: TGTGCCAGCAGATCTGAGTACACCGGGGAGCTGTTTTTT.

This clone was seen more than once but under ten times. CDR3 residues: CASSHMLGHSYEQYF. CDR3 nucleotide sequence: TGCGCCAGCAGCCATATGCTTGGACATTCCTACGAGCAGTACTTC. This rearrangement joins TRBV4-1 to TRBJ2-7, with a weak D call TRBD1 (5 bases). V was cut by 3 bases and J by 1 base, with 13 bases left in between. Germline V gives CDR1 MGHRA, CDR2 YSYEKL. CDR3 length equals 15 residues.

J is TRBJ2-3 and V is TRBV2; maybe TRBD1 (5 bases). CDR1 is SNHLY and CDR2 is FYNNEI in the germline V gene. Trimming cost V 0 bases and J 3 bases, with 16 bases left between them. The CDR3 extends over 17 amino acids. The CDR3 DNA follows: TGTGCCAGCAGTGAAGCTTGGAAAGGGGTAGGGACAGATACGCAGTATTTT. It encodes CASSEAWKGVGTDTQYF.

CDR3 in DNA: TGTGCCACCAGTGATACTCTAAGCAATGAGCAGTTCTTC. It translates to CATSDTLSNEQFF. This chain uses TRBV24-1 with TRBJ2-1, with D unresolved. Germline values: CDR1 KGHDR, CDR2 SFDVKD. V lost 3 bases and J lost 6, with 8 bases in between. CDR3 length equals 13 residues.

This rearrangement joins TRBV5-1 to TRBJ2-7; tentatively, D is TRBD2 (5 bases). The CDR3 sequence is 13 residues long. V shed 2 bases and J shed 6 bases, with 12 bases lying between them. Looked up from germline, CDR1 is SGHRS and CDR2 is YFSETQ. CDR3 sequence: CASSFKVAGEQYF. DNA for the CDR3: TGCGCCAGCAGCTTCAAGGTGGCGGGCGAGCAGTACTTC.

The CDR3 sequence is CASSLSYQTEAFF. The CDR3, as DNA: TGTGCCAGCAGTTTATCGTACCAGACTGAAGCTTTCTTT. The chain carries TRBV27 and TRBJ1-1, with D hard to call. CDR3 length: 13 residues. Germline V CDR1 and CDR2: MNHEY, SMNVEV (reference sequence). V shed 0 bases and J shed 5 bases, with 7 bases lying between them.

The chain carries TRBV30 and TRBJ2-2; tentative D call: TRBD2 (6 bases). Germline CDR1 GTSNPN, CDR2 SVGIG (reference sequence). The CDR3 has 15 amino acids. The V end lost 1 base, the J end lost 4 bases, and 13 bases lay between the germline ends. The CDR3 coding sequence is TGTGCCTGGAGTGGACGGACTAAGCCCACCGGGGAGCTGTTTTTT. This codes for CAWSGRTKPTGELFF.

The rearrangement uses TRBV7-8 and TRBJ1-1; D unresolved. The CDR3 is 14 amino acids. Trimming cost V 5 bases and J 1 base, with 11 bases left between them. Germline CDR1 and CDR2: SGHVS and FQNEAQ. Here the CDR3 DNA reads TGTGCCAGCAGCCCAGGACGGGGGAACACTGAAGCTTTCTTT. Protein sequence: CASSPGRGNTEAFF.

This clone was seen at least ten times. Written as DNA, the CDR3 is TGTGCCAGCAGGGTAGACACCCGGGAAGAAGCTTTCTTT. This translates into CASRVDTREEAFF. The V call is TRBV2, the J call TRBJ1-1, with D unresolved. Between the trimmed V and J ends, which lost 6 bases and 8 bases, there was a span of 16 bases. The CDR3 consists of 13 residues. Germline V gives CDR1 SNHLY, CDR2 FYNNEI.

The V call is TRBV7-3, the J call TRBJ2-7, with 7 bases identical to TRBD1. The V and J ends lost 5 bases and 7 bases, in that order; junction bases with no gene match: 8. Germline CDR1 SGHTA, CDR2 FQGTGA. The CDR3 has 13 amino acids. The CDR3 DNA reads TGTGCCAGCAGCCCCTCACAGACAGGGGAGCAGTACTTC. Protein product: CASSPSQTGEQYF.

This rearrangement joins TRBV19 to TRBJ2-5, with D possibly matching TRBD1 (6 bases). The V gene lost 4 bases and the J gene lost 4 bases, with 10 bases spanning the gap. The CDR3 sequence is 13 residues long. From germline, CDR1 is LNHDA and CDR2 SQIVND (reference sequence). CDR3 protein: CASSTGVVETQYF. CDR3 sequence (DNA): TGTGCCAGTAGTACAGGGGTAGTAGAGACCCAGTACTTC.

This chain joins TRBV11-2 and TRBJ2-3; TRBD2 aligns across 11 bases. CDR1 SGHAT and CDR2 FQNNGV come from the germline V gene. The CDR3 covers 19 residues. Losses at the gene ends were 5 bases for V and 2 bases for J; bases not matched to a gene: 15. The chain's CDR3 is CASSRGQTSGTNATDTQYF. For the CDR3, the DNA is TGTGCCAGCAGCCGGGGACAGACTAGCGGGACGAACGCCACAGATACGCAGTATTTT.

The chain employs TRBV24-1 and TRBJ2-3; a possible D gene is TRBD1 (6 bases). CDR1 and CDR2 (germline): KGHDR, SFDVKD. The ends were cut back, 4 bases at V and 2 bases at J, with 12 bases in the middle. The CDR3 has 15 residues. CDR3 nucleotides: TGTGCCACCAGTGACCAGGGGCGGCCCACAGATACGCAGTATTTT. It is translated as CATSDQGRPTDTQYF.